Listed here are 3 T cell receptor beta chains from one sample, sequenced in a study of blood T cell repertoires in COVID-19. Sequencing was performed with immunoSEQ multiplex PCR; in TCRdb, only in-frame clones are kept and a portion is missing. The repertoire has around 310,000 clones, around nine tenths of them found once; the top ten carry roughly an eighth. Specimen: peripheral blood. The receptors stem from a woman aged 60 to 75 with acute or convalescent COVID-19.

The rearrangement joins TRBV4-3 to TRBJ1-2; 9 nucleotides line up with TRBD1. The CDR3 runs to 12 residues. J was trimmed by 8 bases and V by 5 bases; bases with no gene match: 3. CDR1 LGHNA and CDR2 YSLEER come from the germline V gene. The CDR3 DNA reads as TGCGCCAGCAGCGGGACAGGGCGCGGCTACACCTTC. Its protein is CASSGTGRGYTF.

About this clone: This likely stems from a read error, as it lies one base from a far larger clone. The V gene is TRBV27, the J gene TRBJ2-3; TRBD2 aligns across 14 bases. Unmatched junction bases numbered 0, after V lost 5 bases and J lost 5 bases. Looked up from germline, CDR1 is MNHEY and CDR2 is SMNVEV (reference sequence). This CDR3 is built from 14 residues. The CDR3 protein is CASSGTSGRDTQYF. In DNA, the CDR3 is TGTGCCAGCAGTGGGACTAGCGGGAGAGATACGCAGTATTTT.

The rearrangement links TRBV4-3 to TRBJ2-7; D is perhaps TRBD1 (5 bases). Germline V gene data show CDR1 as LGHNA and CDR2 as YSLEER. V dropped 1 base and J dropped 2 bases, with 15 bases sitting between them. This CDR3 is built from 16 residues. CDR3 sequence (DNA): TGCGCCAGCAGCCAAGCGGTCCAGGGTCTCCCCTACGAGCAGTACTTC. Its translation: CASSQAVQGLPYEQYF.